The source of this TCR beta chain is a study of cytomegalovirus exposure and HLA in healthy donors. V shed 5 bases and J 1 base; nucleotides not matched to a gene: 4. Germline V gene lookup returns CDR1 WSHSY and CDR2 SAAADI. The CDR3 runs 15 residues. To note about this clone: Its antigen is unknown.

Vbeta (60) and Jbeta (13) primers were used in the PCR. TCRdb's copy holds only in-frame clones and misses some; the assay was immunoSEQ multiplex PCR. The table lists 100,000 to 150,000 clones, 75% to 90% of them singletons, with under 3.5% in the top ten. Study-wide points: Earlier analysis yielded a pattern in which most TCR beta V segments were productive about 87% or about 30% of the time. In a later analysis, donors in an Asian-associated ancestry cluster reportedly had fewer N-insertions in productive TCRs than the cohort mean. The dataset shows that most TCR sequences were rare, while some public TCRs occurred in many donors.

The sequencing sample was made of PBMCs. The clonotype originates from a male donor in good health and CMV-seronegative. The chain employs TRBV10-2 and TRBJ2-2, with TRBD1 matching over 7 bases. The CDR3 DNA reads TGCGCCAGCAGTCTGACAGGGTTGAACACCGGGGAGCTGTTTTTT. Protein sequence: CASSLTGLNTGELFF.